Described below is a single T cell receptor (delta chain) sequence and its context. TCRdb re-analyzed the PCR reads via CATT. The repertoire holds roughly 800 delta-chain clones, with over 15% as singletons. Trimming at V came to 4 bases and at J to 0 bases, leaving 19 bases not matched to a gene. CDR1 and CDR2 (germline): TSWWSYY, QGS. The CDR3 is 20 amino acids. These data originate in a study of human gamma delta and Vdelta1 T cells. The clonotype comes from a human donor in good health. Sample: Vdelta1 gamma-delta T cells from blood. The chain employs TRDV1 and TRDJ1; the match to TRDD3 covers 8 bases. The CDR3 here is CALGGPSWNWGALYTDKLIF. CDR3 nucleotides: TGTGCTCTTGGGGGACCCTCGTGGAACTGGGGGGCTTTGTACACCGATAAACTCATCTTT.